These T cell receptor beta chains were read from a single sample in a study of CD8 T cells in Susac syndrome. TCRdb independently ran MiXCR on the immunoSEQ multiplex PCR reads; one entry per CDR3 protein. The data contain around 100,000 distinct CDR3 sequences, 95% of them singletons. Sequencing input: CD8+ T cells from PBMCs. Every receptor here comes from a human donor with Susac syndrome. CDR3s include the opening cysteine and the closing phenylalanine or tryptophan. Each record gives: D gene, V gene, J gene, clone size, CDR3 DNA, CDR3 protein. The D gene is left open where the match is weak. Rows may omit the clone size; those that give it use once, few, many or a size class.

-	TRBV12-3/TRBV12-4	TRBJ2-7	-	TGTGCCAGCAGCGTGGGAGAGGCGCTCGAGCAGTACTTC	CASSVGEALEQYF
-	TRBV6-5	TRBJ1-4	-	TGTGCCAGCAGCTCCCGGGAAGTCAATGAAAAACTGTTTTTT	CASSSREVNEKLFF
-	TRBV23-1	TRBJ2-3	-	TGCGCCAGCAGTCAATCAACAGGGGGGGAGACAGATACGCAGTATTTT	CASSQSTGGETDTQYF
-	TRBV9	TRBJ2-7	once	TGTGCCAGCAGCGTCTCAGCAGGCAGCTCCTACGAGCAGTACTTC	CASSVSAGSSYEQYF
-	TRBV6-5	TRBJ2-7	-	TGTGCCAGCAGTACAAACCAGGGTCTGGACGAGCAGTACTTC	CASSTNQGLDEQYF
-	TRBV7-2	TRBJ1-2	once	TGTGCCAGCAGTTTAACCCGGGACGGCTATGGCTACACCTTC	CASSLTRDGYGYTF
-	TRBV5-1	TRBJ2-7	-	TGCGCCAGCAATGACCCGGGGATCTACGAGCAGTACTTC	CASNDPGIYEQYF
-	TRBV29-1	TRBJ2-3	-	TGCAGCGTCGCCCCTGTGGGACCTATGACAGATACGCAGTATTTT	CSVAPVGPMTDTQYF
-	TRBV29-1	TRBJ2-1	-	TGCAGCGCCTCCAGCGGGCAGGGGGGAAGCAATGAGCAGTTCTTC	CSASSGQGGSNEQFF
TRBD1	TRBV7-2	TRBJ1-2	-	TGTGCCAGCAGCTTAGCCTACACTCCGGGACAGTATGGCTACACCTTC	CASSLAYTPGQYGYTF
-	TRBV12-3/TRBV12-4	TRBJ1-2	-	TGTGCCAGCAGTTTATGGGCACTTGATTACTATGGCTACACCTTC	CASSLWALDYYGYTF
-	TRBV7-2	TRBJ2-3	once	TGTGCCAGCAGCCACCAGGGCGGGGCGCAGTATTTT	CASSHQGGAQYF
-	TRBV20-1	TRBJ2-7	-	TGCAGTGCTAGGCAAAGCATAACCTACGAGCAGTACTTC	CSARQSITYEQYF
TRBD2	TRBV9	TRBJ2-7	-	TGTGCCAGCAGCGATGGGACTAGCGGGAGCTACGAGCAGTACTTC	CASSDGTSGSYEQYF
-	TRBV4-1	TRBJ2-7	once	TGCGCCAGCAGCCAAGACCGGGCAAGGGAAGGGTCCTACGAGCAGTACTTC	CASSQDRAREGSYEQYF
-	TRBV4-1	TRBJ2-2	-	TGCGCCAGCAGCCAAGTACCGGGGGAGCTGTTTTTT	CASSQVPGELFF
-	TRBV5-1	TRBJ2-3	-	TGCGCCAGCAGCTTGCGGCAGGCGCCGGGTACGCAGTATTTT	CASSLRQAPGTQYF
-	TRBV20-1	TRBJ2-6	-	TGCAGTGTGAGGGACTCTGGGGCCAACGTCCTGACTTTC	CSVRDSGANVLTF
TRBD2	TRBV27	TRBJ2-1	once	TGTGCCACCAGAAACGTAGCGGGCCCCCGTAATGAGCAGTTCTTC	CATRNVAGPRNEQFF
-	TRBV7-9	TRBJ2-3	-	TGTGCCAGCAGCTTCAGGGAAATCCCAGAGATTACAGATACGCAGTATTTT	CASSFREIPEITDTQYF
-	TRBV18	TRBJ1-3	-	TGTGCCAGCTCACCGGTCGGGGGTCTACGAAACACCATATATTTT	CASSPVGGLRNTIYF
-	TRBV29-1	TRBJ2-2	-	TGCAGCGTTGCTCTAGCAGCGAACACCGGGGAGCTGTTTTTT	CSVALAANTGELFF
-	TRBV15	TRBJ2-5	-	TGTGCCACCAGCGACGGTGGGGAGACCCAGTACTTC	CATSDGGETQYF
-	TRBV3-1	TRBJ2-7	-	TGTGCCAGCAGCCCAAAGAGCTCTTGGTCCTACGAGCAGTACTTC	CASSPKSSWSYEQYF
-	TRBV27	TRBJ2-7	-	TGTGCCAGCAGGCTAAGACTAGCAGGGGACTACGAGCAGTACTTC	CASRLRLAGDYEQYF
-	TRBV28	TRBJ1-3	-	TGTGCCAGCATCGGAAACACCATATATTTT	CASIGNTIYF
TRBD2	TRBV9	TRBJ2-5	-	TGTGCCAGCAGCGCCCTCGGGGGGAGCCAAGAGACCCAGTACTTC	CASSALGGSQETQYF
-	TRBV7-8	TRBJ2-7	once	TGTGCCAGCAGCCCTTCTCAGGGCGGCTCCTACGAGCAGTACTTC	CASSPSQGGSYEQYF
-	TRBV29-1	TRBJ2-1	-	TGCAGCGGGACCTTATCCTACAATGAGCAGTTCTTC	CSGTLSYNEQFF
-	TRBV4-1	TRBJ1-5	-	TGCGCCAGCAGCCAGGAGTTGGGCAGGCGCAATCAGCCCCAGCATTTT	CASSQELGRRNQPQHF
TRBD2	TRBV27	TRBJ2-1	-	TGTGCCAGCAGTCTTAGCGGGGGGACCTACAATGAGCAGTTCTTC	CASSLSGGTYNEQFF
TRBD2	TRBV29-1	TRBJ2-1	-	TGCAGCGTTGAAGGACTCGGACTAGCGGGGGGGAGCTCCAATGAGCAGTTCTTC	CSVEGLGLAGGSSNEQFF
TRBD2	TRBV28	TRBJ2-5	-	TGTGCCAGCAGTTCCCGTGAGGTCAAGACTAGCGAGGGCCAAGAGACCCAGTACTTC	CASSSREVKTSEGQETQYF
-	TRBV3-1	TRBJ2-6	-	TGTGCCAGCAGCCAGGGCGCTGGGGCCAACGTCCTGACTTTC	CASSQGAGANVLTF
TRBD1	TRBV3-1	TRBJ2-7	-	TGTGCCAGCAGCCAAGGGCAGGGGGTGTACGAGCAGTACTTC	CASSQGQGVYEQYF
-	TRBV29-1	TRBJ2-3	once	TGCAGCGCCCGACCCGGAGATACGCAGTATTTT	CSARPGDTQYF
-	TRBV20-1	TRBJ2-1	-	TGCAGTGATGCGGATTCCTACAATGAGCAGTTCTTC	CSDADSYNEQFF
TRBD1	TRBV6-1	TRBJ1-6	-	TGTGCCAGCAGCTTCGTCCCGGGACAGGGCGGGGGTTCACCCCTCCACTTT	CASSFVPGQGGGSPLHF
-	TRBV5-4	TRBJ2-5	once	TGTGCCAGCAGCGCGTCGCTGGGAACAGGGAAAGAGACCCAGTACTTC	CASSASLGTGKETQYF
-	TRBV6-6	TRBJ2-5	-	TGTGCCAGCAGGCTCGTCAGGGAGGAGACCCAGTACTTC	CASRLVREETQYF
-	TRBV9	TRBJ2-3	-	TGTGCCAGCAGCGCGCTGGATAGCACAGATACGCAGTATTTT	CASSALDSTDTQYF
-	TRBV20-1	TRBJ1-2	-	TGCAGTGCTAGAGGTCTCCTCCAGGGAGAAGGTGGCTACACCTTC	CSARGLLQGEGGYTF
-	TRBV7-9	TRBJ2-7	-	TGTGCCAGCAGCCCACCGGGGGTCCACGAGCAGTACTTC	CASSPPGVHEQYF
-	TRBV13	TRBJ2-5	-	TGTGCCAGCAAGGCGGCAATACAAGAGACCCAGTACTTC	CASKAAIQETQYF